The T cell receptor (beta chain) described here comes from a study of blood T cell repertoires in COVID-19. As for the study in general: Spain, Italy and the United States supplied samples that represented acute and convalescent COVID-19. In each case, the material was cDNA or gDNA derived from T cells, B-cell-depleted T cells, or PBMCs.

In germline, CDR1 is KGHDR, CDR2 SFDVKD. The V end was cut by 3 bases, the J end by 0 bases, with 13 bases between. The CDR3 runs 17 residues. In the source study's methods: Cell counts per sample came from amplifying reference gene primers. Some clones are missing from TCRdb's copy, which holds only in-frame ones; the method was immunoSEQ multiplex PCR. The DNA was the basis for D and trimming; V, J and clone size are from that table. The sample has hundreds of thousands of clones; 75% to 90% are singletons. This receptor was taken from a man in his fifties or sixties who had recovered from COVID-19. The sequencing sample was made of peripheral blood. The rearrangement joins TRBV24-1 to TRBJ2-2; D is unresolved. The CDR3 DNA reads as TGTGCCACCAGTGATCTCCCTAGGTTCGCGAACACCGGGGAGCTGTTTTTT. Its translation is CATSDLPRFANTGELFF.